This TCR beta chain was identified during a study of early T cells in non-severe SARS-CoV-2 infection. General study points: Private and CD4 specificities were missed by VDJdb matching, which favored anti-spike CD8 responses.

Researchers tagged individual cDNA molecules with unique molecular identifiers. TCRdb itself ran the 5' RACE reads through MiXCR, one entry per CDR3 protein. Here the sample spans about 100,000 distinct CDR3 sequences, over 10% being singletons. This clonotype was detected ten times or more. Its target is not known. Source material: whole blood. The receptor was isolated from an adult who was a healthcare worker with PCR-confirmed SARS-CoV-2 infection or an uninfected control (not recorded which).

In DNA form, the CDR3 reads TGCAGCGATACCGGGACAGGGCATGAGACCCAGTACTTC. It specifies CSDTGTGHETQYF. The chain uses TRBV29-1 and TRBJ2-5; TRBD1 agrees at 9 bases. J gave up 5 bases and V 7 bases, and 8 bases lay outside the gene matches. CDR3 size: 13 residues. The germline V gene has CDR1 SQVTM and CDR2 ANQGSEA.